The rows below give T cell receptor beta chains drawn from one sample of a study of post-analysis software for immune sequencing data. TCRdb analysed the PCR reads with MiXCR anew, one entry per CDR3 protein. The profile shows 400,000 to 500,000 distinct CDR3 sequences, 30% to 45% of them singletons. Sequenced input: blood. The receptor source for this set is a girl aged 2 to 10 with multiple sclerosis. Both conserved end residues are part of each CDR3. Fields, in order: CDR3 protein, CDR3 DNA, clone size, V gene, D gene, J gene. The D gene is left open where the match is weak. Not every row has a clone size; where given, it reads once, few, many or a size class.

CDR3: CSVSSGTDVGEQYF
DNA: TGCAGCGTTTCCTCCGGGACAGACGTCGGGGAGCAGTACTTC
size: few
V: TRBV29-1
D: TRBD1
J: TRBJ2-7

CDR3: CSAMGTSGQTQYF
DNA: TGCAGTGCTATGGGGACTAGCGGGCAGACCCAGTACTTC
size: -
V: TRBV20-1
D: TRBD2
J: TRBJ2-5

CDR3: CAISEYRRTLYEQYF
DNA: TGTGCCATCAGTGAGTACAGGCGAACACTCTACGAGCAGTACTTC
size: -
V: TRBV10-3
D: -
J: TRBJ2-7

CDR3: CASFADRSYEQYF
DNA: TGTGCCAGCTTCGCCGACCGATCCTACGAGCAGTACTTC
size: few
V: TRBV18
D: -
J: TRBJ2-7

CDR3: CASSLTGRQETQYF
DNA: TGTGCCAGCAGCCTAACAGGGCGCCAAGAGACCCAGTACTTC
size: few
V: TRBV7-8
D: -
J: TRBJ2-5

CDR3: CASSFTGGDNQPQHF
DNA: TGCGCCAGCAGCTTCACTGGAGGGGACAATCAGCCCCAGCATTTT
size: -
V: TRBV5-1
D: -
J: TRBJ1-5

CDR3: CASSLDTGRPQYF
DNA: TGTGCCAGCAGCCTAGATACAGGGAGGCCGCAGTATTTT
size: -
V: TRBV14
D: -
J: TRBJ2-3

CDR3: CASRSMVGDYGYTF
DNA: TGTGCCAGCAGGTCGATGGTGGGTGACTATGGCTACACCTTC
size: -
V: TRBV6-5
D: -
J: TRBJ1-2

CDR3: CARFLRTAYQETQYF
DNA: TGTGCCAGATTCTTAAGGACAGCCTACCAAGAGACCCAGTACTTC
size: few
V: TRBV21-1
D: -
J: TRBJ2-5

CDR3: CASSLFKGGGANTEAFF
DNA: TGCGCCAGCAGCTTGTTCAAAGGTGGAGGGGCGAACACTGAAGCTTTCTTT
size: -
V: TRBV5-1
D: -
J: TRBJ1-1

CDR3: CSARGASGSSYNEQFF
DNA: TGCAGTGCTAGGGGGGCTAGCGGGAGTTCGTACAATGAGCAGTTCTTC
size: -
V: TRBV20-1
D: TRBD2
J: TRBJ2-1

CDR3: CASSLMGQGAGETQYF
DNA: TGTGCCAGCAGTTTGATGGGACAGGGGGCTGGAGAGACCCAGTACTTC
size: few
V: TRBV27
D: TRBD1
J: TRBJ2-5

CDR3: CASSLAGVRKNEQFF
DNA: TGTGCCAGCAGTCTAGCGGGAGTGCGAAAAAATGAGCAGTTCTTC
size: -
V: TRBV7-3
D: TRBD2
J: TRBJ2-1

CDR3: CASSQDEGFYEQYF
DNA: TGCGCCAGCAGCCAAGATGAGGGGTTCTACGAGCAGTACTTC
size: few
V: TRBV4-3
D: -
J: TRBJ2-7

CDR3: CASSKSPGAGANVLTF
DNA: TGTGCCAGCAGTAAAAGCCCAGGGGCTGGGGCCAACGTCCTGACTTTC
size: -
V: TRBV7-3
D: -
J: TRBJ2-6

CDR3: CAGPRSTGGYGYTF
DNA: TGTGCCGGCCCGAGATCGACAGGGGGTTACGGCTACACCTTC
size: -
V: TRBV30
D: TRBD1
J: TRBJ1-2

CDR3: CAISAYTTQETQYF
DNA: TGTGCCATCAGTGCTTACACGACGCAAGAGACCCAGTACTTC
size: -
V: TRBV10-3
D: -
J: TRBJ2-5

CDR3: CANGPNTKTQYF
DNA: TGTGCCAACGGGCCTAATACGAAGACCCAGTACTTC
size: few
V: TRBV2
D: -
J: TRBJ2-5

CDR3: CASSQEVLGGSEQYF
DNA: TGCGCCAGCAGCCAAGAGGTACTAGGAGGGAGCGAGCAGTACTTC
size: -
V: TRBV4-3
D: -
J: TRBJ2-7

CDR3: CASSETGTGSYEQYF
DNA: TGTGCCAGCAGCGAAACGGGAACAGGTAGCTACGAGCAGTACTTC
size: once
V: TRBV7-2
D: -
J: TRBJ2-7

CDR3: CASSPTGAYGGTQYF
DNA: TGCGCCAGCAGCCCCACCGGGGCCTATGGGGGGACCCAGTACTTC
size: few
V: TRBV4-3
D: -
J: TRBJ2-5

CDR3: CASSYSNLGHEQFF
DNA: TGTGCCAGCAGTTACTCGAATCTGGGGCATGAGCAGTTCTTC
size: many
V: TRBV6-5
D: -
J: TRBJ2-1

CDR3: CASSPRGPGLAGTILEQYF
DNA: TGTGCCAGCAGCCCCAGAGGGCCGGGACTAGCGGGAACGATACTTGAGCAGTACTTC
size: -
V: TRBV7-2
D: TRBD2
J: TRBJ2-5

CDR3: CAGSQVGGVRETQYF
DNA: TGCGCCGGCAGCCAAGTCGGGGGAGTTCGAGAGACCCAGTACTTC
size: -
V: TRBV4-1
D: -
J: TRBJ2-5

CDR3: CSAIFLANTYNEQFF
DNA: TGCAGCGCTATCTTCCTAGCGAACACCTACAATGAGCAGTTCTTC
size: -
V: TRBV29-1
D: -
J: TRBJ2-1

CDR3: CASSQEPGRGEDIQYF
DNA: TGTGCCAGCAGCCAAGAGCCAGGCAGGGGAGAGGACATTCAGTACTTC
size: few
V: TRBV4-2
D: -
J: TRBJ2-4

CDR3: CASRLRLGETQYF
DNA: TGTGCCAGCAGACTTCGCCTTGGAGAGACCCAGTACTTC
size: -
V: TRBV3-1
D: -
J: TRBJ2-5

CDR3: CASSWGGLSYNEQFF
DNA: TGTGCCAGCAGTTGGGGCGGTTTATCCTACAATGAGCAGTTCTTC
size: once
V: TRBV6-2/TRBV6-3
D: -
J: TRBJ2-1

CDR3: CSVDPARGEETQYF
DNA: TGCAGCGTTGACCCGGCCCGGGGGGAAGAGACCCAGTACTTC
size: few
V: TRBV29-1
D: TRBD2
J: TRBJ2-5

CDR3: CSVIQGDGRGSNQPQHF
DNA: TGCAGCGTTATTCAAGGGGATGGACGTGGTAGCAATCAGCCCCAGCATTTT
size: -
V: TRBV29-1
D: -
J: TRBJ1-5

CDR3: CASSSGPEKLFF
DNA: TGTGCCAGCAGTTCGGGACCAGAAAAACTGTTTTTT
size: few
V: TRBV12-3/TRBV12-4
D: -
J: TRBJ1-4

CDR3: CTSSLRASGRVNEQFF
DNA: TGTACCAGCAGCTTAAGAGCTAGCGGGAGGGTGAATGAGCAGTTCTTC
size: -
V: TRBV13
D: TRBD2
J: TRBJ2-1

CDR3: CASSDRGQETQYF
DNA: TGTGCCAGCAGTGACAGGGGACAAGAGACCCAGTACTTC
size: -
V: TRBV6-6
D: TRBD1
J: TRBJ2-5

CDR3: CASSPALMVTEAFF
DNA: TGTGCCAGCAGTCCCGCTCTGATGGTCACTGAAGCTTTCTTT
size: -
V: TRBV6-2/TRBV6-3
D: -
J: TRBJ1-1

CDR3: CSAPTGAGDTQYF
DNA: TGCAGTGCTCCTACAGGGGCGGGAGATACGCAGTATTTT
size: once
V: TRBV20-1
D: TRBD1
J: TRBJ2-3

CDR3: CASSRQGTWGYTF
DNA: TGTGCCAGCAGTCGACAGGGGACCTGGGGCTACACCTTC
size: -
V: TRBV6-2/TRBV6-3
D: TRBD1
J: TRBJ1-2

CDR3: CASSPSEGLAGDNEQFF
DNA: TGCGCCAGCAGCCCTTCAGAAGGACTAGCGGGGGACAATGAGCAGTTCTTC
size: -
V: TRBV4-1
D: TRBD2
J: TRBJ2-1

CDR3: CASSPREPGLFF
DNA: TGTGCCAGCAGTCCCAGGGAACCGGGATTGTTCTTC
size: -
V: TRBV12-3/TRBV12-4
D: -
J: TRBJ2-1

CDR3: CATSRDPEVVLYEQYF
DNA: TGTGCCACCAGCAGAGACCCAGAAGTTGTCCTATACGAGCAGTACTTC
size: -
V: TRBV15
D: -
J: TRBJ2-7

CDR3: CASSLKGGQGTYNEQFF
DNA: TGTGCCAGCAGCCTTAAGGGGGGACAGGGCACCTACAATGAGCAGTTCTTC
size: few
V: TRBV6-6
D: TRBD1
J: TRBJ2-1

CDR3: CASSLGGAGGREQYF
DNA: TGTGCCAGCAGCTTAGGCGGTGCGGGAGGGCGCGAGCAGTACTTC
size: few
V: TRBV13
D: TRBD2
J: TRBJ2-7

CDR3: CSVATDSLSTDTQYF
DNA: TGCAGCGTCGCCACTGACAGCCTTAGCACAGATACGCAGTATTTT
size: few
V: TRBV29-1
D: -
J: TRBJ2-3

CDR3: CAGSFVDSSWNYGYTF
DNA: TGCGCCGGCAGCTTTGTGGACTCCTCATGGAACTATGGCTACACCTTC
size: -
V: TRBV5-1
D: -
J: TRBJ1-2

CDR3: CASSLALADASTDTQYF
DNA: TGTGCCAGCAGTTTGGCGCTAGCGGATGCTAGCACAGATACGCAGTATTTT
size: -
V: TRBV28
D: TRBD2
J: TRBJ2-3

CDR3: CASSFWEGGGHQETQYF
DNA: TGTGCCAGCAGTTTTTGGGAAGGCGGAGGGCACCAAGAGACCCAGTACTTC
size: -
V: TRBV6-5
D: -
J: TRBJ2-5

CDR3: CASSQGQGAETQYF
DNA: TGCGCCAGCAGCCAAGGACAGGGGGCAGAGACCCAGTACTTC
size: -
V: TRBV4-3
D: TRBD1
J: TRBJ2-5

CDR3: CASSLFGGNTEAFF
DNA: TGCGCCAGCAGCTTGTTTGGGGGAAACACTGAAGCTTTCTTT
size: -
V: TRBV5-1
D: -
J: TRBJ1-1

CDR3: CSVGGPGRYGYTF
DNA: TGCAGCGTTGGAGGTCCAGGACGGTATGGCTACACCTTC
size: few
V: TRBV29-1
D: -
J: TRBJ1-2

CDR3: CASSHGLAGGPVDTQYF
DNA: TGCGCCAGCAGCCACGGACTAGCGGGGGGGCCCGTAGATACGCAGTATTTT
size: -
V: TRBV5-1
D: TRBD2
J: TRBJ2-3

CDR3: CSARDGTRADNEQFF
DNA: TGCAGTGCTAGAGATGGGACTAGGGCAGACAATGAGCAGTTCTTC
size: -
V: TRBV20-1
D: TRBD2
J: TRBJ2-1

CDR3: CASSGSPGLAGSTDTQYF
DNA: TGTGCCAGCAGCGGCAGCCCGGGACTAGCGGGGAGCACAGATACGCAGTATTTT
size: -
V: TRBV11-2
D: TRBD2
J: TRBJ2-3

CDR3: CASSRQGYNYGYTF
DNA: TGCGCCAGCAGCCGACAGGGGTACAACTATGGCTACACCTTC
size: -
V: TRBV4-1
D: TRBD1
J: TRBJ1-2

CDR3: CSATTEYNEKLFF
DNA: TGCAGTGCTACTACAGAGTATAATGAAAAACTGTTTTTT
size: few
V: TRBV20-1
D: -
J: TRBJ1-4

CDR3: CASGLVLTDRHNGQFF
DNA: TGTGCTAGTGGTTTGGTCCTCACAGACAGGCACAATGGGCAGTTCTTC
size: -
V: TRBV12-5
D: -
J: TRBJ2-1